Below, 30 T cell receptor beta chains from the same sample are listed, as sequenced in a study of regulatory T cells in long-lasting Graves disease. The authors built TCR beta libraries using iRepertoire HTBI primers and Arm-PCR of CDR3 regions. TCRdb re-called the multiplex PCR reads through MiXCR, storing one row per CDR3 protein. Among around 450,000 distinct CDR3 sequences listed, around 16% were seen once. Time point indicated: newly diagnosed GD, antithyroid drugs for less than 3 months. The TCR library used RNA extracted from PBMCs. This sample also appeared in a second study, on T cells in Graves' hyperthyroidism and ophthalmopathy.

Specimen: peripheral blood mononuclear cells (PBMCs), collected at new diagnosis, from a patient treated with antithyroid drugs. Receptors were obtained from a man aged 40-50 years with Graves disease.

This sequence joins TRBV7-9 and TRBJ2-5; D remains ambiguous. The CDR3 has 15 residues. V lost 5 bases, J lost 2 bases, and 15 bases lay in between. The germline V gene has CDR1 SEHNR and CDR2 FQNEAQ (reference sequence). The CDR3 is CASSDVRTLQETQYF. Here the CDR3 DNA reads TGTGCCAGCAGCGACGTTCGGACCCTACAAGAGACCCAGTACTTC.

Ten or more counts support this clonotype. The gene calls are TRBV7-9 and TRBJ1-1; possibly TRBD1 for D (6 bases). This CDR3 region has 13 residues. CDR1 SEHNR and CDR2 FQNEAQ come from the germline V gene (reference sequence). V was cut by 5 bases and J by 1 base, with 8 bases left in between. CDR3 DNA: TGTGCCAGCAGCGACAGGTGGAACACTGAAGCTTTCTTT. Translation gives CASSDRWNTEAFF.

The rearrangement uses TRBV6-5 and TRBJ2-5; D possibly corresponds to TRBD1 (6 bases). V was clipped by 0 bases and J by 5 bases, with 16 bases between them. The CDR3 is 16 amino acids. The germline gives CDR1 MNHEY, CDR2 SVGAGI. The CDR3 DNA is TGTGCCAGCAGTTACTCGACGACAGGCAACGGGGAGACCCAGTACTTC. Amino acids: CASSYSTTGNGETQYF.

This clonotype has only a few counts. The genes are TRBV6-2 or TRBV6-3 and TRBJ2-5; D gene unclear. CDR1 is MNHEY, CDR2 SVGEGT, per germline. The CDR3 has 15 residues. V lost 0 bases to trimming and J lost 4 bases, with 12 bases between them. The CDR3 spells CASSYSSLVRETQYF. DNA of the CDR3: TGTGCCAGCAGTTACTCGTCCCTAGTAAGAGAGACCCAGTACTTC.

The gene calls are TRBV27 and TRBJ2-7; D perhaps matches TRBD2 (5 bases). CDR1 MNHEY and CDR2 SMNVEV come from the germline V gene (reference sequence). Trimming pared 0 bases from V and 0 bases from J, leaving 12 bases between. The CDR3 contains 16 residues. The CDR3 DNA follows: TGTGCCAGCAGTTTATCGTACGGGGTCCTCTCCTACGAGCAGTACTTC. This encodes CASSLSYGVLSYEQYF.

This clonotype was detected a few times. This sequence joins TRBV4-1 and TRBJ2-5; 8 bases are shared with TRBD2. The J segment lost 3 bases and the V segment lost 1 base, leaving 1 base of the junction unmatched. This CDR3 has 14 amino acids. CDR1 and CDR2 from the germline V gene are MGHRA and YSYEKL. CDR3 protein: CASSQVSGKETQYF. For the CDR3, the DNA is TGCGCCAGCAGCCAAGTTAGCGGGAAAGAGACCCAGTACTTC.

The table lists this clonotype with many counts. The chain is built from TRBV20-1 and TRBJ2-2; 7 bases are shared with TRBD2. With V trimmed by 3 bases and J by 7 bases, 14 bases remained unmatched. Germline CDR1 and CDR2: DFQATT and SNEGSKA (reference sequence). CDR3 length: 16 amino acids. CDR3 nucleotide sequence: TGCAGTGCTAGGGGGAGGGGTGGACTTCCAGGCGGGGAGCTGTTTTTT. Its protein product is CSARGRGGLPGGELFF.

This clonotype was counted ten times or more. The gene calls are TRBV7-9 and TRBJ2-5; the match to TRBD2 covers 10 bases. The trim removed 9 bases at V and 5 bases at J, leaving 9 bases unmatched. Germline CDR1 SEHNR, CDR2 FQNEAQ (reference sequence). The CDR3 sequence is 14 residues long. CDR3 coding DNA: TGTGCCAGTCAGTGGACTAGCGGAGGGGAGACCCAGTACTTC. The encoded protein is CASQWTSGGETQYF.

The V call is TRBV5-1, the J call TRBJ2-4; perhaps TRBD2 as D (5 bases). Germline V gene data show CDR1 as SGHRS and CDR2 as YFSETQ. This CDR3 region has 14 residues. V was trimmed by 0 bases and J by 5 bases, leaving 9 bases between them. Here the CDR3 reads CASSLGLTQNIQYF. In DNA form, the CDR3 reads TGCGCCAGCAGCTTGGGACTAACACAAAACATTCAGTACTTC.

CDR3 bases: TGTGCCAGCAGCCAAGAATGGGGGTTGGGGGAGCAGTACTTC. Its protein product is CASSQEWGLGEQYF. The chain links TRBV14 to TRBJ2-7, with D perhaps assigned TRBD1 or TRBD2 (5 bases each). Trimming removed 0 bases at V and 7 bases at J, with 13 bases between. Germline V gene lookup returns CDR1 SGHDN and CDR2 FVKESK. This CDR3 is built from 14 residues.

This clonotype was seen ten or more times. The J gene is TRBJ2-3, the V gene TRBV6-2 or TRBV6-3; either TRBD1 or TRBD2 may fit D (5 bases each). The CDR3 loop spans 18 amino acids. Germline CDR1 is MNHEY and CDR2 is SVGEGT. V lost 0 bases and J lost 1, with 17 bases in between. This CDR3 reads CASSYSTEVMRGTDTQYF. CDR3 nucleotide sequence: TGTGCCAGCAGTTACTCGACAGAGGTGATGAGGGGCACAGATACGCAGTATTTT.

The sample holds many counts of this clonotype. V gene TRBV2 combines with J gene TRBJ1-2; D is uncertain. Germline assignment: CDR1 SNHLY and CDR2 FYNNEI. This CDR3 comprises 14 residues. Trimming removed 0 bases from V and 8 bases from J, with 13 bases in between. CDR3 protein: CASSEARSAFGYTF. DNA of the CDR3: TGTGCCAGCAGTGAAGCGCGGAGCGCCTTCGGCTACACCTTC.

The sample holds many counts of this clonotype. This CDR3 reads CASSLNPTDANTGELFF. The CDR3 DNA reads as TGTGCCAGCAGCCTAAACCCGACAGATGCGAACACCGGGGAGCTGTTTTTT. This chain connects TRBV12-3 or TRBV12-4 to TRBJ2-2, with a weak D call TRBD1 (5 bases). Trimming stripped 6 bases from V and 0 bases from J, with 17 bases between. The CDR3 covers 17 residues.

This chain uses TRBV12-5 with TRBJ1-1, with a weak D call TRBD1 (5 bases). The CDR3 runs 15 residues. The V gene lost 1 base and the J gene lost 0 bases, with 9 bases spanning the gap. Germline CDR1 and CDR2: LGHNT and FRNRAP. CDR3 region: CASGLGGGLNTEAFF. The CDR3 bases are TGTGCTAGTGGTTTGGGCGGGGGGTTGAACACTGAAGCTTTCTTT. Full variable domain (remainder filled in from reference TRBV12-5 and TRBJ1-1): DARVTQTPRHKVTEMGQEVTMRCQPILGHNTVFWYRQTMMQGLELLAYFRNRAPLDDSGMPKDRFSAEMPDATLATLKIQPSEPRDSAVYFCASGLGGGLNTEAFFGQGTRLTVV.

To note about this clonotype: The final CDR3 position lacks the conserved phenylalanine or tryptophan, pointing to a likely read error. V and J are TRBV3-1 and TRBJ2-7; maybe TRBD2 (5 bases). Germline V gene sequence: CDR1 LGHDT, CDR2 YNNKEL (reference sequence). This CDR3 contains 15 residues. Trimming removed 4 bases from V and 5 bases from J, with 18 bases in between. The CDR3 bases are TGTGCCAGCAGCCGAGCAGGACTGAGTTTCGACGAGCAGTACTTG. Protein: CASSRAGLSFDEQYL.

The table lists this clonotype with many counts. CDR3 protein: CSATGTSGSREQFF. DNA for the CDR3: TGCAGTGCCACCGGGACTAGCGGGAGTAGGGAGCAGTTCTTC. V is TRBV20-1 and J is TRBJ2-1; 14 nucleotides agree with TRBD2. Looked up from germline, CDR1 is DFQATT and CDR2 is SNEGSKA (reference sequence). With 6 bases clipped from V and 10 bases from J, the junction kept 8 bases outside the gene matches. The CDR3 spans 14 residues.

In its sample, this clonotype was seen many times. The rearrangement links TRBV20-1 to TRBJ2-3; 9 nucleotides agree with TRBD2. Germline values: CDR1 DFQATT, CDR2 SNEGSKA (reference sequence). The CDR3 length is 14 residues. V was clipped by 6 bases and J by 2 bases; unmatched bases: 6. The CDR3 DNA reads TGCAGTGCGGTAGCGGGAGCGGCCACAGATACGCAGTATTTT. Amino acids: CSAVAGAATDTQYF.

Ten or more counts support this clonotype. This chain links TRBV7-2 with TRBJ2-3; 12 positions agree with TRBD2. Trimming cost V 5 bases and J 4 bases; bases outside gene matches: 13. The CDR3 spans 18 residues. CDR1 and CDR2 (germline): SGHTA, FQGNSA. The CDR3 bases are TGTGCCAGCAGCGAGGGGTCGGCTAGCGGGAGGGTTTCAGATACGCAGTATTTT. Its translation: CASSEGSASGRVSDTQYF.

This clonotype has ten or more counts. The V gene is TRBV20-1, the J gene TRBJ2-1, with D unclear. The CDR3 contains 12 residues. The V end was cut by 3 bases, the J end by 6 bases, with 9 bases between. Germline CDR1 and CDR2: DFQATT and SNEGSKA (reference sequence). The CDR3 DNA sequence: TGCAGTGCTAGCTCGCCACTCAATGAGCAGTTCTTC. Its translation: CSASSPLNEQFF.

The chain recombines TRBV4-1 with TRBJ2-3; TRBD1 or TRBD2 may be the D gene (6 bases each). Looked up from germline, CDR1 is MGHRA and CDR2 is YSYEKL. The CDR3 covers 16 residues. V lost 4 bases and J 2 bases, leaving 16 bases between the germline ends. Here the CDR3 reads CASSRRWGANTDTQYF. The CDR3 coding sequence is TGCGCCAGCAGCCGTAGGTGGGGGGCCAACACAGATACGCAGTATTTT.

This clonotype was seen at least ten times. The gene calls are TRBV20-1 and TRBJ1-4; 7 nucleotides align to TRBD1. The germline CDR1 and CDR2 sequences are DFQATT and SNEGSKA (reference sequence). CDR3 length equals 12 residues. With V trimmed by 3 bases and J by 7 bases, 2 bases remained unmatched. The CDR3 DNA sequence: TGCAGTGCTAGGGGACAGAGTGAAAAACTGTTTTTT. Its protein product is CSARGQSEKLFF.

In this sample, this clonotype turned up many times. The chain couples TRBV28 to TRBJ1-1; 8 bases are a match to TRBD1. V was clipped by 3 bases and J by 12 bases; unmatched bases: 9. Germline CDR1 reads MDHEN; CDR2 reads SYDVKM. The CDR3 sequence is 13 residues long. CDR3 coding DNA: TGTGCCAGCAGTTTGGTCAGGGGGCATCACTCTTTCTTT. It encodes CASSLVRGHHSFF. Supplemented by reference TRBV28 and TRBJ1-1, the full variable domain reads DVKVTQSSRYLVKRTGEKVFLECVQDMDHENMFWYRQDPGLGLRLIYFSYDVKMKEKGDIPEGYSVSREKKERFSLILESASTNQTSMYLCASSLVRGHHSFFGQGTRLTVV.

As regards this clonotype: The germline gene is not matched at one end of the junction; a read error may be the cause. Written as DNA, the CDR3 is TGTGCCAGTCGGGGGGCCAACGTCCCGACTTTC. Amino acids: CASRGANVPTF. J is TRBJ2-6 and V is TRBV2; D might be TRBD2 (7 bases). This CDR3 is 11 amino acids long. CDR1 is SNHLY and CDR2 is FYNNEI in the germline V gene.

This clonotype has at least ten counts. This chain joins TRBV2 and TRBJ1-6; possibly TRBD1 for D (6 bases). Germline CDR1 reads SNHLY; CDR2 reads FYNNEI. The ends were cut back, 5 bases at V and 8 bases at J, with 7 bases in the middle. The CDR3 spans 12 residues. This CDR3 reads CASSRQDSPLHF. For the CDR3, the DNA is TGTGCCAGCAGTAGACAGGATTCACCCCTCCACTTT.

This clonotype was counted at least ten times. This chain joins TRBV12-3 or TRBV12-4 and TRBJ1-2; D remains unclear. The CDR3 runs 14 residues. V lost 4 bases and J 8 bases, leaving 17 bases between the germline ends. CDR3 bases: TGTGCCAGCAGTTCGCGGACCTCCGGAATAGGCTACACCTTC. Its translation: CASSSRTSGIGYTF.

This clonotype was seen a handful of times. This chain links TRBV19 with TRBJ2-7, with 7 bases fitting TRBD1. Germline assignment: CDR1 LNHDA and CDR2 SQIVND (reference sequence). CDR3 size: 14 residues. The V and J ends lost 8 bases and 3 bases, in that order; junction bases with no gene match: 10. The CDR3 sequence: CASSPTGRLYEQYF. The CDR3 DNA follows: TGTGCCAGTTCTCCGACAGGGAGACTCTACGAGCAGTACTTC.

The table lists this clonotype with a few counts. The chain recombines TRBV6-1 with TRBJ2-5, with no clear D. With 7 bases removed from V and 10 bases from J, the gap between germline ends came to 22 bases. Germline CDR1 reads MNHNS; CDR2 reads SASEGT. The CDR3 runs to 14 residues. In nucleotides, the CDR3 is TGTGCCAGCAATATATGGCCCAGAGCTGATTTCCAGTACTTC. Protein: CASNIWPRADFQYF.

A remark on this clonotype: A much larger clone is a single base away; this may be a read error. The V and J genes are TRBV2 and TRBJ2-1; TRBD2 aligns across 8 bases. Germline V lookup: CDR1 SNHLY, CDR2 FYNNEI. The CDR3 has 18 residues. In DNA, the CDR3 is TGTGCCAGCGGACGGGAATCAAAGCGGGAGCGCTCCTACAATGAGCAGTCCTTC. This translates into CASGRESKRERSYNEQSF. The whole variable domain, filled in from reference TRBV2 and TRBJ2-1, reads EPEVTQTPSHQVTQMGQEVILRCVPISNHLYFYWYRQILGQKVEFLVSFYNNEISEKSEIFDDQFSVERPDGSNFTLKIRSTKLEDSAMYFCASGRESKRERSYNEQSFGPGTRLTVL.

This clonotype was observed a few times. The chain combines TRBV4-1 with TRBJ2-7; possible D gene TRBD2, 6 bases. The germline gives CDR1 MGHRA, CDR2 YSYEKL. V lost 0 bases and J lost 0, with 9 bases in between. The CDR3 has 15 residues. The CDR3 here is CASSQDASDSYEQYF. The CDR3 DNA sequence: TGCGCCAGCAGCCAAGATGCTAGCGACTCCTACGAGCAGTACTTC.

This clonotype was detected a few times. The chain joins TRBV24-1 to TRBJ2-5; D is possibly TRBD1 (5 bases). With 5 bases removed from V and 6 bases from J, the gap between germline ends came to 9 bases. Germline V gives CDR1 KGHDR, CDR2 SFDVKD. CDR3 length equals 12 residues. CDR3 loop: CATSAPGQTQYF. DNA of the CDR3: TGTGCCACCAGTGCCCCAGGGCAGACCCAGTACTTC.